The 22 T cell receptor beta chains below come from one sample, sequenced in a study of blood T cell repertoires in COVID-19. Method: immunoSEQ multiplex PCR; TCRdb's copy keeps in-frame clones and lacks some. This sample carries over 110,000 clones, about 91% of them seen once, and the ten largest clones take about 28%. Sequenced: peripheral blood. These receptor sequences come from a human donor in a cohort sampled during active COVID-19.

This sequence joins TRBV7-6 and TRBJ1-4, with D possibly TRBD1 on 6 matching bases. This CDR3 comprises 15 residues. V shed 3 bases and J shed 3 bases, with 11 bases lying between them. Looked up from germline, CDR1 is SGHVS and CDR2 is FNYEAQ. This chain's CDR3 is CASSLTGKANEKLFF. The CDR3, as DNA: TGTGCCAGCAGCTTGACAGGCAAGGCTAATGAAAAACTGTTTTTT.

As regards this clone: In the same sample, other DNA sequences code for this CDR3. The CDR3: CASSQPGQGTEAFF. The CDR3 DNA reads as TGTGCCAGCAGCCAGCCGGGACAGGGGACTGAAGCTTTCTTT. The chain joins TRBV3-1 (or the pseudogene TRBV3-2) to TRBJ1-1; 10 bases match TRBD1. The trim removed 3 bases at V and 5 bases at J, leaving 3 bases unmatched. In germline, CDR1 is LGHDT, CDR2 YNNKEL (reference sequence). The CDR3 is 14 amino acids.

The sample holds one count of this clone. The chain has TRBV6-6 and TRBJ2-3, with 11 bases lining up with TRBD2. Germline V gives CDR1 MNHNY, CDR2 SVGAGI (reference sequence). The CDR3 loop spans 16 amino acids. Losses at the gene ends were 2 bases for V and 2 bases for J; bases not matched to a gene: 3. CDR3 in DNA: TGTGCCAGCAGTTACCGTAGCGGGGGGGCCACAGATACGCAGTATTTT. This sequence encodes CASSYRSGGATDTQYF.

Only one count was recorded for this clone. The V gene is TRBV20-1, the J gene TRBJ2-3; 9 nucleotides match TRBD2. Looked up from germline, CDR1 is DFQATT and CDR2 is SNEGSKA (reference sequence). The CDR3 covers 16 residues. V trimming: 3 bases; J trimming: 6 bases; junction bases outside the gene matches: 13. The CDR3 spells CSASRNPSGVRDTQYF. CDR3 DNA: TGCAGTGCTAGTCGTAATCCTAGCGGGGTTAGGGATACGCAGTATTTT.

The rearrangement links TRBV6-5 to TRBJ1-6, with a weak D call TRBD1 (6 bases). Trimming took 10 bases from V and 2 from J, leaving 12 bases between them. The CDR3 spans 14 residues. Germline lookup yields CDR1 MNHEY and CDR2 SVGAGI. CDR3: CAIPGATYNSPLHF. The CDR3 nucleotides read TGTGCCATCCCAGGGGCTACCTATAATTCACCCCTCCACTTT.

This chain connects TRBV2 to TRBJ2-1; D possibly corresponds to TRBD2 (6 bases). With 6 bases removed from V and 9 bases from J, the gap between germline ends came to 9 bases. The CDR3 loop spans 11 amino acids. Looked up from germline, CDR1 is SNHLY and CDR2 is FYNNEI. The CDR3 DNA reads as TGTGCCAGCAGCGCGGGGAGTGAGCAGTTCTTC. Translated: CASSAGSEQFF.

The rearrangement uses TRBV7-9 and TRBJ2-5; 13 bases align to TRBD2. CDR1 is SEHNR, CDR2 FQNEAQ, per germline (reference sequence). Losses at the gene ends were 5 bases for V and 5 bases for J; bases not matched to a gene: 11. The CDR3 covers 17 residues. CDR3 amino acids: CASSTSGTSGALETQYF. The CDR3 DNA follows: TGTGCCAGCAGCACCTCCGGGACTAGCGGGGCCTTGGAGACCCAGTACTTC.

The rearrangement uses TRBV4-2 and TRBJ1-5, with D uncertain. From germline, CDR1 is LGHNA and CDR2 YNFKEQ. The CDR3 consists of 16 residues. The germline V and J ends were trimmed by 0 bases and 2 bases, with 11 bases remaining between them. CDR3 in amino acids: CASSQDGGKGNQPQHF. CDR3 sequence (DNA): TGTGCCAGCAGCCAAGATGGAGGGAAAGGCAATCAGCCCCAGCATTTT.

The V call is TRBV3-1 (or the pseudogene TRBV3-2), the J call TRBJ1-2, with a tentative D call TRBD1 (6 bases). Trimming removed 2 bases at V and 7 bases at J, with 17 bases between. The CDR3 has 15 amino acids. Germline V gives CDR1 LGHDT, CDR2 YNNKEL (reference sequence). CDR3 DNA: TGTGCCAGCAGCCAACCGGGACAAGGGCTCTTTGGCTACACCTTC. This encodes CASSQPGQGLFGYTF.

The CDR3 reads CASSLGLRVRLSYNEQFF. CDR3 in DNA: TGCGCCAGCAGCTTGGGCCTTCGGGTGAGACTCTCCTACAATGAGCAGTTCTTC. This chain links TRBV5-1 with TRBJ2-1; D not certain. With 0 bases removed from V and 0 bases from J, the gap between germline ends came to 16 bases. This CDR3 comprises 18 residues. From germline, CDR1 is SGHRS and CDR2 YFSETQ.

The rearrangement links TRBV5-1 to TRBJ2-7; 10 bases fit TRBD1. The CDR3 length is 16 residues. The J segment lost 1 base and the V segment lost 5 bases, leaving 9 bases of the junction unmatched. Germline V gene lookup returns CDR1 SGHRS and CDR2 YFSETQ. The CDR3 reads CASSYQGQGSSYEQYF. For the CDR3, the DNA is TGCGCCAGCAGTTACCAGGGACAGGGGAGTTCCTACGAGCAGTACTTC.

This clone was counted a single time. The gene calls are TRBV7-6 and TRBJ2-5; 8 nucleotides line up with TRBD1. This CDR3 spans 13 amino acids. CDR1 SGHVS and CDR2 FNYEAQ come from the germline V gene. Unmatched junction bases numbered 3, after V lost 5 bases and J lost 4 bases. The CDR3 loop is CASSRTGRETQYF. In DNA form, the CDR3 reads TGTGCCAGCAGCCGGACAGGGAGAGAGACCCAGTACTTC. The whole variable domain, remainder taken from reference TRBV7-6 and TRBJ2-5, is GAGVSQSPRYKVTKRGQDVALRCDPISGHVSLYWYRQALGQGPEFLTYFNYEAQQDKSGLPNDRFSAERPEGSISTLTIQRTEQRDSAMYRCASSRTGRETQYFGPGTRLLVL.

This clone appeared a few times. The CDR3: CAISESKVTMNTEAFF. As DNA, the CDR3 is TGTGCCATCAGTGAGTCGAAAGTCACAATGAACACTGAAGCTTTCTTT. This chain uses TRBV10-3 with TRBJ1-1; D not certain. The V and J ends lost 0 bases and 0 bases respectively, with 11 bases between them. Per the germline V gene, CDR1 is ENHRY and CDR2 is SYGVKD. The CDR3 consists of 16 residues.

This chain links TRBV3-1 (or the pseudogene TRBV3-2) with TRBJ2-3; possible D gene TRBD2, 6 bases. The germline gives CDR1 LGHDT, CDR2 YNNKEL (reference sequence). Trimming removed 0 bases at V and 3 bases at J, with 10 bases between. This CDR3 is 15 amino acids long. Written as DNA, the CDR3 is TGTGCCAGCAGCCAAGACCTAGCGCCTACAGATACGCAGTATTTT. Protein product: CASSQDLAPTDTQYF.

The chain couples TRBV19 to TRBJ1-2; 10 nucleotides line up with TRBD1. Looked up from germline, CDR1 is LNHDA and CDR2 is SQIVND (reference sequence). This CDR3 region has 13 residues. V was clipped by 8 bases and J by 3 bases; unmatched bases: 3. The CDR3 DNA reads TGTGCCAGTTCCGGGACAGGGGACTATGGCTACACCTTC. Amino acid sequence: CASSGTGDYGYTF.

This sequence joins TRBV7-9 and TRBJ1-3, with 9 positions matching TRBD1. CDR3 size: 16 residues. V lost 4 bases, J lost 0 bases, and 4 bases stayed unmatched. CDR1 SEHNR and CDR2 FQNEAQ come from the germline V gene (reference sequence). CDR3 amino acids: CASSSWTGASGNTIYF. The CDR3 coding sequence is TGTGCCAGCAGCTCCTGGACAGGGGCCTCTGGAAACACCATATATTTT.

The chain carries TRBV9 and TRBJ2-2; maybe TRBD2 (7 bases). Trimming took 4 bases from V and 10 from J, leaving 14 bases between them. This CDR3 region has 13 residues. Per germline, CDR1 SGDLS and CDR2 YYNGEE. In DNA, the CDR3 is TGTGCCAGCAGCCAGGGAGGGGGAACGGAGCTGTTTTTT. It codes for CASSQGGGTELFF.

This chain connects TRBV30 to TRBJ2-1; TRBD2 agrees at 7 bases. The V and J ends lost 1 base and 6 bases, in that order; junction bases with no gene match: 6. Germline-derived CDR1 and CDR2 are GTSNPN and SVGIG (reference sequence). This CDR3 region has 14 residues. This chain's CDR3 is CAWSGGSGGNEQFF. The DNA for the CDR3 is TGTGCCTGGAGTGGGGGATCGGGGGGCAATGAGCAGTTCTTC.

The gene calls are TRBV2 and TRBJ1-4; 10 bases match TRBD1. Per germline, CDR1 SNHLY and CDR2 FYNNEI. The CDR3 has 17 residues. V lost 4 bases to trimming and J lost 0 bases; unmatched junction nucleotides: 5. The CDR3 DNA reads TGTGCCAGCAGTGGGGGGACAGGGGCAGCAACTAATGAAAAACTGTTTTTT. Its protein is CASSGGTGAATNEKLFF.

This chain links TRBV6-6 with TRBJ2-7; 7 bases fit TRBD1. CDR1 is MNHNY and CDR2 is SVGAGI in the germline V gene (reference sequence). The V segment lost 5 bases and the J segment 5 bases; nucleotides outside the gene matches: 6. The CDR3 is 13 residues long. Here the CDR3 reads CASSLTGNHEQYF. The CDR3 bases are TGTGCCAGCAGTCTGACAGGGAACCACGAGCAGTACTTC.

The V call is TRBV4-2, the J call TRBJ2-5, with D unresolved. The V end was cut by 0 bases, the J end by 7 bases, with 12 bases between. The CDR3 runs 14 residues. Germline V lookup: CDR1 LGHNA, CDR2 YNFKEQ. CDR3 DNA: TGTGCCAGCAGCCAAGATACCCTCTACGGGACCCAGTACTTC. This codes for CASSQDTLYGTQYF.

The J gene is TRBJ2-7, the V gene TRBV7-2; no clear D. The V gene lost 0 bases and the J gene lost 3 bases, with 9 bases spanning the gap. The germline CDR1 and CDR2 sequences are SGHTA and FQGNSA. This CDR3 is 14 amino acids long. The CDR3 bases are TGTGCCAGCAGCTTAGCAGGAGACCTCTACGAGCAGTACTTC. This translates into CASSLAGDLYEQYF.